The 27 T cell receptor beta chains reported below all come from one sample, sequenced in a study of blood T cells in healthy people across ages. Alongside a J-beta primer mix, a sample-barcoded 5' primer served in a second PCR lasting roughly 7 to 11 cycles. TCRdb redid the calling of the 5' RACE reads with MiXCR, one entry per CDR3 protein. The table lists 790,000 or so distinct CDR3 sequences, around 45% of them singletons, with roughly 18% in the top ten. The sample taken for sequencing was blood. Receptors were obtained from an older man in good health.

This clonotype was counted between two and nine times. V and J are TRBV3-1 and TRBJ1-1; D is uncertain. The CDR3 extends over 15 amino acids. V gave up 4 bases and J gave up 4 bases, with 16 bases separating them. The germline gives CDR1 LGHDT, CDR2 YNNKEL (reference sequence). The CDR3 is CASSPPRRGLTEAFF. In DNA, the CDR3 is TGTGCCAGCAGCCCCCCCCGGAGAGGGCTCACTGAAGCTTTCTTT.

CDR3 sequence reads: CASSTTSTGLDEQYF. CDR3 sequence (DNA): TGCGCCAGCAGCACAACTTCGACAGGGCTCGACGAGCAGTACTTC. This chain uses TRBV5-1 with TRBJ2-7, with 7 bases lining up with TRBD1. Per the germline V gene, CDR1 is SGHRS and CDR2 is YFSETQ. The CDR3 runs 15 residues. Trimming removed 4 bases from V and 5 bases from J; junction bases left unmatched: 12.

V usage is TRBV25-1 and J usage is TRBJ1-1, with 9 positions matching TRBD1. The J segment lost 5 bases and the V segment lost 4 bases, leaving 8 bases of the junction unmatched. CDR1 and CDR2 from the germline V gene are MGHDK and SYGVNS. The CDR3 length is 15 residues. CDR3 residues: CASSAHTGGGTEAFF. CDR3 DNA: TGTGCCAGCAGTGCACACACAGGGGGCGGGACTGAAGCTTTCTTT. Combining the CDR3 with reference TRBV25-1 and TRBJ1-1 gives the whole variable domain EADIYQTPRYLVIGTGKKITLECSQTMGHDKMYWYQQDPGMELHLIHYSYGVNSTEKGDLSSESTVSRIRTEHFPLTLESARPSHTSQYLCASSAHTGGGTEAFFGQGTRLTVV.

As concerns this clonotype: The junction differs from germline at one of its ends, possibly a read error. V usage is TRBV27 and J usage is TRBJ2-5; D is perhaps TRBD1 (7 bases). Looked up from germline, CDR1 is MNHEY and CDR2 is SMNVEV (reference sequence). The CDR3 has 14 residues. This CDR3 is CASSLSAGGETQYF. The CDR3 coding sequence is TGTGCCAGCAGCTTATCAGCAGGGGGGGAGACCCAGTACTTC.

This sequence joins TRBV9 and TRBJ2-3; 10 bases agree with TRBD2. This CDR3 is 15 amino acids long. CDR1 SGDLS and CDR2 YYNGEE come from the germline V gene. The V gene end was trimmed by 4 bases and the J gene end by 5 bases; junction bases not matched to a gene: 7. CDR3: CASSPLAGALDTQYF. The CDR3 region has the DNA TGTGCCAGCAGCCCGCTAGCGGGGGCCCTAGATACGCAGTATTTT.

The rearrangement uses TRBV4-3 and TRBJ1-1; D is ambiguous. Germline V gene lookup returns CDR1 LGHNA and CDR2 YSLEER. CDR3 length: 13 amino acids. Between the trimmed V and J ends, which lost 0 bases and 9 bases, there was a span of 11 bases. The CDR3 sequence: CASSQDSGVQAFF. The CDR3 bases are TGCGCCAGCAGCCAAGATAGTGGTGTACAAGCTTTCTTT.

The rearrangement links TRBV3-1 to TRBJ2-4; no reliable D call. With the DNA end fitting TRBJ2-5 better, the J assignment may be wrong. CDR3 length equals 15 residues. Germline-derived CDR1 and CDR2 are LGHDT and YNNKEL (reference sequence). CDR3 bases: TGTGCCAGCAGCCAAGTTCTCCCAGTGGGGGAGACCCAGTACTTC. This sequence encodes CASSQVLPVGETQYF.

The chain couples TRBV4-2 to TRBJ2-7; D may correspond to TRBD1 or TRBD2 (5 bases each). This CDR3 has 15 amino acids. Germline loops: CDR1 LGHNA, CDR2 YNFKEQ. Trimming removed 5 bases from V and 6 bases from J, with 20 bases in between. The CDR3 nucleotides read TGTGCCAGCAGCTTAACCGGGACCAAAAGTTTCGAGCAGTACTTC. Residues: CASSLTGTKSFEQYF.

The chain links TRBV4-1 to TRBJ1-1, with D perhaps TRBD1 (5 bases). Germline assignment: CDR1 MGHRA and CDR2 YSYEKL. The CDR3 is 16 residues long. V was cut by 4 bases and J by 6 bases, with 21 bases left in between. CDR3 sequence reads: CASSPHPSGRDPEAFF. In DNA form, the CDR3 reads TGCGCCAGCAGCCCCCACCCCTCAGGGAGGGATCCTGAAGCTTTCTTT.

About this clonotype: A much bigger clone sits one base away, suggesting this may be a read error. The genes are TRBV12-3 or TRBV12-4 and TRBJ2-1; D gene unclear. The J call is uncertain, as TRBJ2-7 better fits the DNA end. The CDR3 runs 13 residues. The CDR3 region has the DNA TGTGCCAGCAGCGGCATTACTTACAATGAGCAGTACTTC. This sequence encodes CASSGITYNEQYF.

The chain employs TRBV12-3 or TRBV12-4 and TRBJ2-7; 8 nucleotides agree with TRBD2. CDR3 length: 14 residues. Trimming took 3 bases from V and 3 from J; bases not matched to a gene: 4. The CDR3 DNA sequence: TGTGCCAGCAGTTTTCGGGGGGGCCTCTACGAGCAGTACTTC. Protein product: CASSFRGGLYEQYF.

This clonotype came up a few times. The rearrangement uses TRBV24-1 and TRBJ2-3; possibly TRBD1 for D (5 bases). Between the trimmed V and J ends, which lost 4 bases and 6 bases, there was a span of 13 bases. This CDR3 is 14 amino acids long. Germline loops: CDR1 KGHDR, CDR2 SFDVKD. The CDR3 DNA reads as TGTGCCACCAGTGACCGCCAGGGATCGGATACGCAGTATTTT. Its translation: CATSDRQGSDTQYF.

Regarding this clonotype: This may arise from a read error, as a much more abundant clone is one base away. This chain links TRBV28 with TRBJ2-6; TRBD1 matches 7 bases. V shed 7 bases and J 4 bases; nucleotides not matched to a gene: 16. The CDR3 sequence is 18 residues long. Germline CDR1 is MDHEN and CDR2 is SYDVKM. The CDR3 DNA reads TGTGCCAGCACCGACTCCGGTGGAAGGGGGCGAGGGGCCAACGTCCTGACTTTC. Translated: CASTDSGGRGRGANVLTF.

A single count supports this clonotype. J is TRBJ2-1 and V is TRBV29-1; D unresolved. Deletions cut 7 bases from V and 13 bases from J, with 14 bases between. The CDR3 extends over 10 amino acids. Germline-derived CDR1 and CDR2 are SQVTM and ANQGSEA. CDR3 residues: CSAAETLQFF. The CDR3, as DNA: TGCAGCGCTGCTGAGACACTTCAGTTCTTC.

The CDR3 protein is CASSQGLAGGYQETQYF. The CDR3 DNA is TGTGCCAGCAGCCAGGGACTAGCGGGAGGATACCAAGAGACCCAGTACTTC. The chain recombines TRBV14 with TRBJ2-5; TRBD2 aligns across 15 bases. CDR1 is SGHDN, CDR2 FVKESK, per germline. The CDR3 runs to 17 residues. J lost 0 bases, V lost 3 bases, and 2 bases had no gene match.

This chain joins TRBV3-1 and TRBJ1-2, with 8 bases matching TRBD1. The V gene end was trimmed by 6 bases and the J gene end by 2 bases; junction bases not matched to a gene: 5. This CDR3 region has 14 residues. The germline CDR1 and CDR2 sequences are LGHDT and YNNKEL (reference sequence). CDR3 nucleotides: TGTGCCAGCAGTCGAAACAGGGGGAACTATGGCTACACCTTC. Its translation: CASSRNRGNYGYTF.

The chain couples TRBV5-1 to TRBJ1-1; tentative D call: TRBD1 (6 bases). Trimming cost V 4 bases and J 4 bases, with 14 bases left between them. Germline CDR1 is SGHRS and CDR2 is YFSETQ. The CDR3 contains 14 residues. This CDR3 reads CASSMGAAVTEAFF. CDR3 DNA sequence: TGCGCCAGCAGCATGGGGGCGGCGGTCACTGAAGCTTTCTTT.

The chain carries TRBV28 and TRBJ2-5; TRBD2 is a possible D gene (6 bases). V lost 3 bases to trimming and J lost 4 bases, with 18 bases between them. Per germline, CDR1 MDHEN and CDR2 SYDVKM. The CDR3 runs to 16 residues. For the CDR3, the DNA is TGTGCCAGCAGTTTGAGCAGTTTTGTGGGAGGAGAGACCCAGTACTTC. It translates to CASSLSSFVGGETQYF. Combining the CDR3 with reference TRBV28 and TRBJ2-5 gives the whole variable domain DVKVTQSSRYLVKRTGEKVFLECVQDMDHENMFWYRQDPGLGLRLIYFSYDVKMKEKGDIPEGYSVSREKKERFSLILESASTNQTSMYLCASSLSSFVGGETQYFGPGTRLLVL.

The gene calls are TRBV2 and TRBJ1-1, with D hard to call. V lost 9 bases to trimming and J lost 7 bases, with 12 bases between them. Germline V gene lookup returns CDR1 SNHLY and CDR2 FYNNEI. This CDR3 region has 11 residues. CDR3 nucleotide sequence: TGTGCCAGTGGGCTAAATGATGAAGCTTTCTTT. Translated: CASGLNDEAFF.

This clonotype was observed a few times. V usage is TRBV12-3 or TRBV12-4 and J usage is TRBJ2-3; 7 bases are a match to TRBD2. J was trimmed by 6 bases and V by 8 bases; bases with no gene match: 11. The CDR3 spans 14 residues. The CDR3, as DNA: TGTGCCAGCTGGGTAGCGGGCTTAAGGGATACGCAGTATTTT. Amino acid sequence: CASWVAGLRDTQYF.

The chain employs TRBV7-9 and TRBJ1-5; 11 bases line up with TRBD1. Trimming removed 3 bases from V and 5 bases from J; junction bases left unmatched: 3. CDR1 SEHNR and CDR2 FQNEAQ come from the germline V gene (reference sequence). The CDR3 has 15 residues. The CDR3 spells CASSFGTGGYQPQHF. The CDR3 DNA reads as TGTGCCAGCAGCTTTGGGACAGGGGGTTATCAGCCCCAGCATTTT.

This chain connects TRBV7-6 to TRBJ2-2; D may be TRBD1 or TRBD2 (5 bases each). Germline V gives CDR1 SGHVS, CDR2 FNYEAQ. V lost 3 bases to trimming and J lost 4 bases, with 12 bases between them. The CDR3 runs to 15 residues. CDR3 sequence reads: CASSLGPGVTGELFF. For the CDR3, the DNA is TGTGCCAGCAGCTTGGGACCCGGAGTCACCGGGGAGCTGTTTTTT.

The V and J genes are TRBV20-1 and TRBJ2-5; D is perhaps TRBD2 (6 bases). The CDR3 runs 12 residues. Germline V gene lookup returns CDR1 DFQATT and CDR2 SNEGSKA (reference sequence). V lost 6 bases to trimming and J lost 6 bases, with 14 bases between them. The CDR3 sequence: CSAPGGGQTQYF. The CDR3 DNA reads as TGCAGTGCGCCCGGGGGAGGACAGACCCAGTACTTC.

The count of this clonotype is one. The CDR3 spells CSASGYYNEQYF. The CDR3 DNA sequence: TGCAGTGCTAGCGGCTACTACAATGAGCAGTACTTC. This chain joins TRBV20-1 and TRBJ2-7; D remains unclear. Trimming left V 3 bases short and J 7 bases short, with 13 bases between. Germline CDR1 and CDR2: DFQATT and SNEGSKA (reference sequence). This CDR3 region has 12 residues.

The chain is built from TRBV10-3 and TRBJ1-2; D not certain. Germline V gene sequence: CDR1 ENHRY, CDR2 SYGVKD. V lost 3 bases and J lost 2, with 19 bases in between. The CDR3 runs to 17 residues. CDR3: CAISDPRSGASNYGYTF. The CDR3 DNA sequence: TGTGCCATCAGTGATCCCCGGTCAGGCGCCTCGAACTATGGCTACACCTTC.

Only a few counts were recorded for this clonotype. This chain joins TRBV7-2 and TRBJ2-2; 9 nucleotides line up with TRBD2. The trim removed 5 bases at V and 0 bases at J, leaving 4 bases unmatched. Germline assignment: CDR1 SGHTA and CDR2 FQGNSA. CDR3 length: 16 amino acids. The CDR3 loop reads CASSPRTSANTGELFF. CDR3 DNA sequence: TGTGCCAGCAGCCCGAGGACTAGCGCGAACACCGGGGAGCTGTTTTTT. The full variable domain, completed using reference TRBV7-2 and TRBJ2-2, is GAGVSQSPSNKVTEKGKDVELRCDPISGHTALYWYRQSLGQGLEFLIYFQGNSAPDKSGLPSDRFSAERTGGSVSTLTIQRTQQEDSAVYLCASSPRTSANTGELFFGEGSRLTVL.

This clonotype has a handful of counts. The chain combines TRBV24-1 with TRBJ2-1, with a possible D match to TRBD2 (5 bases). The V gene's germline CDR1 is KGHDR and CDR2 SFDVKD. V lost 1 base and J 12 bases, leaving 18 bases between the germline ends. The CDR3 totals 15 residues. This chain's CDR3 is CATSDFTGPGEGQFF. CDR3 in DNA: TGTGCCACCAGTGATTTTACCGGCCCTGGCGAGGGGCAGTTCTTC.